The present TCR beta chain was sequenced within a study of T cells after yellow fever vaccination. Regarding the study as a whole: Clonotype sharing between CD4 and CD8 compartments was small.

The CDR3 totals 16 residues. Germline values: CDR1 MNHEY, CDR2 SVGAGI. The V end lost 6 bases, the J end lost 3 bases, and 20 bases lay between the germline ends. Conversion of TCR transcripts into cDNA relied on 5'RACE template switching, which added a universal primer site and UMIs. TCRdb passed the 5' RACE reads through MiXCR, listing each CDR3 protein once. The sample lists approximately 250,000 distinct CDR3 sequences, roughly 5.6% occurring once. There are a few counts of this clonotype. Its antigen is still unknown. The input for sequencing was CD4+ T cells sorted from PBMCs, taken on the day of the yellow fever booster vaccination. The V and J genes are TRBV6-5 and TRBJ1-2, with D perhaps matching TRBD1 (6 bases). This receptor was taken from a young man who received the YFV17D yellow fever vaccine. The CDR3 sequence is CASSPTTGGGHYGYTF. The CDR3 DNA sequence: TGTGCCAGCAGCCCTACGACAGGCGGGGGGCACTATGGCTACACCTTC.